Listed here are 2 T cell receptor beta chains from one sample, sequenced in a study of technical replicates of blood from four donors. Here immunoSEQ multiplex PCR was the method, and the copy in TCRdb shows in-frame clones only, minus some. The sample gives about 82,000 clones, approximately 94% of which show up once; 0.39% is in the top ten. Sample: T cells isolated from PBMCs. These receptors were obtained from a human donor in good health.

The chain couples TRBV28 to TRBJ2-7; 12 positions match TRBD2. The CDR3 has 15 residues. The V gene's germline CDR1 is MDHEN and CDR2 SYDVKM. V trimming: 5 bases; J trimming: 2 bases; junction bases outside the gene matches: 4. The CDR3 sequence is CASSLGLAGTYEQYF. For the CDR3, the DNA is TGTGCCAGCAGTCTAGGACTAGCGGGGACCTACGAGCAGTACTTC.

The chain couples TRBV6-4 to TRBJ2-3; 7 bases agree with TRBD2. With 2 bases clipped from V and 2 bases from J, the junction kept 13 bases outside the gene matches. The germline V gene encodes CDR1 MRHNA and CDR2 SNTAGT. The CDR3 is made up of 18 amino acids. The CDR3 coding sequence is TGTGCCAGCAGTGACCCGATGGGGGGGAGCAGACACACAGATACGCAGTATTTT. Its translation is CASSDPMGGSRHTDTQYF.